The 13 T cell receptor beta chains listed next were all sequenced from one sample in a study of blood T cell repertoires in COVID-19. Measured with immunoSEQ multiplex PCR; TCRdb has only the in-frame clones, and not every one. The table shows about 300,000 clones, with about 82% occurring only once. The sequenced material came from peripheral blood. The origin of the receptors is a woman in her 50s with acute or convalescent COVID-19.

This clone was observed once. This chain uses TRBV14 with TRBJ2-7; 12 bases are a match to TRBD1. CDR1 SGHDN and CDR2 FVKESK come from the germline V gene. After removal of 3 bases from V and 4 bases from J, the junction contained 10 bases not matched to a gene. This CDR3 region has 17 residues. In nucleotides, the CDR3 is TGTGCCAGCAGCCACCGAAAGGGGACAGGGGGCATTTACGAGCAGTACTTC. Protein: CASSHRKGTGGIYEQYF. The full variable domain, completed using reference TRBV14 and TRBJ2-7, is EAGVTQFPSHSVIEKGQTVTLRCDPISGHDNLYWYRRVMGKEIKFLLHFVKESKQDESGMPNNRFLAERTGGTYSTLKVQPAELEDSGVYFCASSHRKGTGGIYEQYFGPGTRLTVT.

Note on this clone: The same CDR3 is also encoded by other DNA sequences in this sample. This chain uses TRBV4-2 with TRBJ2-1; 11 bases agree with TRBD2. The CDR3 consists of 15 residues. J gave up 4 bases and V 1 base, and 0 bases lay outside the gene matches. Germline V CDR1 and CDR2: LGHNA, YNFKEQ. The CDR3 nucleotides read TGTGCCAGCAGCCAAGTAGCGGGAGGGTACAATGAGCAGTTCTTC. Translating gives CASSQVAGGYNEQFF.

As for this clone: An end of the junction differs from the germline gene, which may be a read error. The CDR3 here is CASSHPLTGNPEAFF. In DNA form, the CDR3 reads TGTGCCAGTAGTCATCCCCTCACAGGGAACCCTGAAGCTTTCTTT. The chain has TRBV19 and TRBJ1-1, with D perhaps TRBD1 (6 bases). CDR1 LNHDA and CDR2 SQIVND come from the germline V gene (reference sequence). This CDR3 has 15 residues.

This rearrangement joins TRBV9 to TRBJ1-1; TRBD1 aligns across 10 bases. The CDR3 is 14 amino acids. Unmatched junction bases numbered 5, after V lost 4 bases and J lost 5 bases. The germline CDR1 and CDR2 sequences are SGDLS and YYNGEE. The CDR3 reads CASSPRTGGTEAFF. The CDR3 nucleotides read TGTGCCAGCAGCCCCCGGACAGGGGGTACTGAAGCTTTCTTT.

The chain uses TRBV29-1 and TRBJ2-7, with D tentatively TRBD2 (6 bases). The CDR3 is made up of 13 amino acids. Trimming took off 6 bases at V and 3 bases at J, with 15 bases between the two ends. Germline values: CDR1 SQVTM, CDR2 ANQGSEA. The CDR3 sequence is CSVGRDSYYEQYF. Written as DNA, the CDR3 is TGCAGCGTGGGGCGGGACTCCTACTACGAGCAGTACTTC.

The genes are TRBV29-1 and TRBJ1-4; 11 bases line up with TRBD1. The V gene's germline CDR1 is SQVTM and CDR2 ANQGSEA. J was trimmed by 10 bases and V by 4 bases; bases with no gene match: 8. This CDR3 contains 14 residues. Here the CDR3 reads CSVAVGQGAGKLFF. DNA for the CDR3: TGCAGCGTTGCGGTAGGACAGGGGGCTGGAAAACTGTTTTTT.

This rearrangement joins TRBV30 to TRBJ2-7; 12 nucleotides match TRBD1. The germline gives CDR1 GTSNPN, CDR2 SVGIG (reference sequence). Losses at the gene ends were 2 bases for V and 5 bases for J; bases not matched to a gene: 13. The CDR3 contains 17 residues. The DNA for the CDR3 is TGTGCCTGGAGTATATTAACTTTGGGGACAGGGGGCGACGAGCAGTACTTC. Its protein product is CAWSILTLGTGGDEQYF.

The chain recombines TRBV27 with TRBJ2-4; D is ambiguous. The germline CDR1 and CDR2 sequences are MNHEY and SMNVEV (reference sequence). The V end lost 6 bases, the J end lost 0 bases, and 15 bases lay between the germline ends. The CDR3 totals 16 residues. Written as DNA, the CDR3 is TGTGCCAGCAGCTCACGAATGGCTGTAGCCAAAAACATTCAGTACTTC. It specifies CASSSRMAVAKNIQYF.

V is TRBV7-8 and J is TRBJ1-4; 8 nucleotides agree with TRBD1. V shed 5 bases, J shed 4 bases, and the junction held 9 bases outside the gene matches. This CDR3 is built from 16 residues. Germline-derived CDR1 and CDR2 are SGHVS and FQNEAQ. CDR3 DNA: TGTGCCAGCAGCCCGGACAGGGCGGGTATTAATGAAAAACTGTTTTTT. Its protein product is CASSPDRAGINEKLFF.

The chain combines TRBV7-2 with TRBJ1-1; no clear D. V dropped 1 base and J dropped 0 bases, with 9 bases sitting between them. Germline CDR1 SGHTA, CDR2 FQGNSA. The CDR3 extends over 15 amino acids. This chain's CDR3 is CASSLVGRMNTEAFF. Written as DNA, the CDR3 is TGTGCCAGCAGCTTAGTTGGCAGAATGAACACTGAAGCTTTCTTT.

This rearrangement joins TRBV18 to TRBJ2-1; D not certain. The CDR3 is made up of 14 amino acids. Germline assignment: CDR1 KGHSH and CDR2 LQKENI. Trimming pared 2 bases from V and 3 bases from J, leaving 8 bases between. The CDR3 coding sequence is TGTGCCAGCTCACCAACACGGGTCTACAATGAGCAGTTCTTC. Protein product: CASSPTRVYNEQFF.

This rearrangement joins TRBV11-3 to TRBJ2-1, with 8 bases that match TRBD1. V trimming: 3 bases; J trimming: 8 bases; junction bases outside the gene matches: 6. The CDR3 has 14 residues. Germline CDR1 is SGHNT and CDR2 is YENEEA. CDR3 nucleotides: TGTGCCAGCAGCTTCGGACAGGGTAAGGATGAGCAGTTCTTC. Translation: CASSFGQGKDEQFF.

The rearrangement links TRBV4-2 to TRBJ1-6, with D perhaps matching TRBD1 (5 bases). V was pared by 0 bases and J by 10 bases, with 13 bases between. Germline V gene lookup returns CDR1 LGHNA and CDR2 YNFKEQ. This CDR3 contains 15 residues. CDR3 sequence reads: CASSQEYRTGSPLHF. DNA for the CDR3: TGTGCCAGCAGCCAAGAGTACAGGACCGGGTCACCCCTCCACTTT.